Sequencing of this T cell receptor beta chain was carried out in a study of T cells after yellow fever vaccination. Germline values: CDR1 SGHVS, CDR2 FNYEAQ. This CDR3 spans 13 amino acids. TCRdb fed the 5' RACE reads into MiXCR, producing one record per CDR3 protein. The sample holds 110,000 to 150,000 distinct CDR3 sequences, 5% to 8% seen once. This clonotype was observed many times. Its target is not known. A junction boundary mismatches the germline segment, possibly from a read error. Overall study results and limits: Booster sampling recovered most clones from primary vaccination (approximately 97% CD4, around 90% CD8).

The sequence was obtained from a man younger than 40 who received the YFV17D yellow fever vaccine. The chain carries TRBV7-6 and TRBJ1-6; 7 bases align to TRBD1. The sample in question was CD4+ T cells sorted from PBMCs, obtained 10 days after the yellow fever booster vaccination. CDR3 nucleotides: TGTGCCAGCAGCCGACAGGGTAATCCACCCCTCCACTTT. Amino acids: CASSRQGNPPLHF. Using reference TRBV7-6 and TRBJ1-6 for the parts outside the CDR3, the full variable domain is GAGVSQSPRYKVTKRGQDVALRCDPISGHVSLYWYRQALGQGPEFLTYFNYEAQQDKSGLPNDRFSAERPEGSISTLTIQRTEQRDSAMYRCASSRQGNPPLHFGNGTRLTVT.